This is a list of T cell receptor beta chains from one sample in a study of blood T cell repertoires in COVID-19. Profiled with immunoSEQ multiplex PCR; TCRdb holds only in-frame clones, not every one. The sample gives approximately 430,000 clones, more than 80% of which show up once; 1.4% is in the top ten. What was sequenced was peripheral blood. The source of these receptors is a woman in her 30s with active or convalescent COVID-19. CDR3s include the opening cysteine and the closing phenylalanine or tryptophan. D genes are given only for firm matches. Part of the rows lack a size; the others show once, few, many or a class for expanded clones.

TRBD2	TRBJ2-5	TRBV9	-	CASSVATSGTPQETQYF	TGTGCCAGCAGCGTAGCGACTAGCGGGACACCCCAAGAGACCCAGTACTTC
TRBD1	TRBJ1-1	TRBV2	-	CASSGQGAPSTEAFF	TGTGCCAGCAGTGGTCAGGGGGCGCCCAGCACTGAAGCTTTCTTT
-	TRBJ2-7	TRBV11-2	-	CASSEGTEQYF	TGTGCCAGCAGCGAAGGGACAGAGCAGTACTTC
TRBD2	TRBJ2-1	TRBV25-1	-	CASSDTLARKGSYNEQFF	TGTGCCAGCAGTGACACACTAGCGCGGAAAGGATCCTACAATGAGCAGTTCTTC
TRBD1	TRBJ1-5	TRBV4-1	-	CASSHVLDRVGNQPQHF	TGCGCCAGCAGCCACGTCCTCGACAGGGTTGGCAATCAGCCCCAGCATTTT
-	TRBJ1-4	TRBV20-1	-	CSASSGPNEKLFF	TGCAGTGCTAGTTCAGGCCCTAATGAAAAACTGTTTTTT
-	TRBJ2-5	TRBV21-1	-	CASSKAVQETQYF	TGTGCCAGCAGCAAGGCGGTTCAAGAGACCCAGTACTTC
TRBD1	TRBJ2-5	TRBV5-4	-	CASSLMVRGTGEETQYF	TGTGCCAGCAGCTTGATGGTGCGCGGGACAGGGGAAGAGACCCAGTACTTC
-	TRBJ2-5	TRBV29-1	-	CSVIPTGIRETQYF	TGCAGCGTAATCCCTACAGGGATCAGAGAGACCCAGTACTTC
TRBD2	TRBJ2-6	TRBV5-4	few	CASSLGTSGISGANVLTF	TGTGCCAGCAGCCTCGGGACTAGCGGTATATCTGGGGCCAACGTCCTGACTTTC
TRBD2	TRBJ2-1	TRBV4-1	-	CASSHGDGTNLGGQFF	TGCGCCAGCAGCCACGGGGACGGGACTAACCTCGGGGGGCAGTTCTTC
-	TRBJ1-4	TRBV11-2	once	CASSLNLVGATNEKLFF	TGTGCCAGCAGCTTAAACCTCGTGGGAGCAACTAATGAAAAACTGTTTTTT
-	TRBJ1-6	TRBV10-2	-	CASSDRSNSPLHF	TGCGCCAGCAGTGACCGAAGCAATTCACCCCTCCACTTT
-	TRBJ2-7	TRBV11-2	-	CASSFRGGGYYEQYF	TGTGCCAGCAGCTTCAGAGGTGGCGGGTACTACGAGCAGTACTTC
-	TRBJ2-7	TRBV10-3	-	CAIVEGADYEQYF	TGTGCCATCGTGGAGGGGGCGGACTACGAGCAGTACTTC
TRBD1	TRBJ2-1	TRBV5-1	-	CASSLGTGSYGGQFF	TGCGCCAGCAGCTTGGGGACAGGGTCATACGGTGGGCAGTTCTTC
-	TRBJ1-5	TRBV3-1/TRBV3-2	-	CASSQDPRQAYSNQPQHF	TGTGCCAGCAGCCAAGATCCCCGACAGGCCTATAGCAATCAGCCCCAGCATTTT
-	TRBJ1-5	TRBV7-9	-	CASSLAGAENQPQHF	TGTGCCAGCAGCTTAGCGGGGGCAGAGAATCAGCCCCAGCATTTT
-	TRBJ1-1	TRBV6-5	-	CASRQGGLNGKAFF	TGTGCCAGCAGACAGGGTGGTCTAAATGGGAAAGCTTTCTTT
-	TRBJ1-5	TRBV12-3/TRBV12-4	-	CASSPSNQPQHF	TGTGCCAGCAGTCCGAGCAATCAGCCCCAGCATTTT
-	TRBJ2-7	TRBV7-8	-	CASGLRDKQLKGYEQYF	TGTGCCAGCGGACTCCGGGACAAACAGTTGAAAGGGTACGAGCAGTACTTC
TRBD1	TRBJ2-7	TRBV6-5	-	CATPGTGYYEQYF	TGTGCCACCCCCGGGACAGGGTATTACGAGCAGTACTTC
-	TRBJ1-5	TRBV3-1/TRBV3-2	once	CASSQDEGRNQPQHF	TGTGCCAGCAGCCAAGATGAGGGTCGTAATCAGCCCCAGCATTTT
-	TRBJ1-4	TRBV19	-	CASSIGTLSPATNEKLFF	TGTGCCAGTAGTATAGGGACTCTCTCCCCTGCAACTAATGAAAAACTGTTTTTT
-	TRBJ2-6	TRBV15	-	CATSLRQAFSGANVLTF	TGTGCCACCAGCCTGAGACAGGCATTCTCTGGGGCCAACGTCCTGACTTTC
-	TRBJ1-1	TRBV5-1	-	CASSLGAGRNTEAFF	TGCGCCAGCAGCTTGGGGGCAGGAAGAAACACTGAAGCTTTCTTT
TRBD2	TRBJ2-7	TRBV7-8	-	CASSLRTSVYEQYF	TGTGCCAGCAGCTTAAGGACTAGCGTCTACGAGCAGTACTTC
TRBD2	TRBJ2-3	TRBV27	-	CASSKTSGGWGTDTQYF	TGTGCCAGCAGCAAAACTAGCGGGGGGTGGGGCACAGATACGCAGTATTTT
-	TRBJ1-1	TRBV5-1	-	CASSLSKIIYTEAFF	TGCGCCAGCAGCTTGAGCAAGATAATATACACTGAAGCTTTCTTT
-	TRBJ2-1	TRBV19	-	CASSGGLYNEQFF	TGTGCCAGTAGTGGGGGCCTCTACAATGAGCAGTTCTTC
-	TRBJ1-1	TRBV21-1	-	CASSIGGTEAFF	TGTGCCAGCAGCATAGGAGGCACTGAAGCTTTCTTT
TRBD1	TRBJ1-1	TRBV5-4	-	CASSWDRGNTEAFF	TGTGCCAGCAGCTGGGACAGGGGTAACACTGAAGCTTTCTTT
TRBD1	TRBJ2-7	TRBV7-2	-	CASSLDRGIYEQYF	TGTGCCAGCAGCTTAGACAGGGGGATCTACGAGCAGTACTTC
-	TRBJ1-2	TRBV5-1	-	CASSLSAGESGYTF	TGCGCCAGCAGCTTGTCAGCAGGGGAATCTGGCTACACCTTC
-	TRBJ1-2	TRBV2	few	CASSFLDQATVYGYTF	TGTGCCAGCAGTTTTTTGGATCAGGCCACAGTCTATGGCTACACCTTC
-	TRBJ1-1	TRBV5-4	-	CASSLEASINTEAFF	TGTGCCAGCAGCTTGGAAGCCTCCATCAATACTGAAGCTTTCTTT
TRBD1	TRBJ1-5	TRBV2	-	CASSLGQGYQPQHF	TGTGCCAGCAGCTTGGGACAGGGGTATCAGCCCCAGCATTTT
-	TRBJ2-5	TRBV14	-	CASSLKGQGTETQYF	TGTGCCAGCAGCCTAAAGGGGCAGGGGACGGAGACCCAGTACTTC
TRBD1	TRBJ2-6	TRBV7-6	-	CASSLARNRGENVLTF	TGTGCCAGCAGCTTAGCGCGGAACAGGGGGGAAAACGTCCTGACTTTC
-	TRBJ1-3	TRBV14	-	CASSRTGSFSGNTIYF	TGTGCCAGCAGCCGAACAGGGTCATTCTCTGGAAACACCATATATTTT
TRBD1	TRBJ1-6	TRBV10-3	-	CATSDRAGNSPLHF	TGTGCCACGTCTGACAGGGCAGGGAATTCACCCCTCCACTTT
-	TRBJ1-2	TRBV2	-	CASSEAVNYGYTF	TGTGCCAGCAGTGAGGCAGTTAACTATGGCTACACCTTC
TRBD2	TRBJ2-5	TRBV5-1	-	CASSLERERYGAQYF	TGCGCCAGCAGCTTGGAGCGGGAGAGGTATGGGGCCCAGTACTTC
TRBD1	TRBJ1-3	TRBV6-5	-	CASSRTGSGNTIYF	TGTGCCAGCAGCAGGACAGGGTCAGGAAACACCATATATTTT
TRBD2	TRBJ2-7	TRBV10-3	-	CAISESLAGPYEQYF	TGTGCCATCAGTGAGTCTCTAGCGGGACCCTACGAGCAGTACTTC
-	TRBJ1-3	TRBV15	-	CATSGGRASGNTIYF	TGTGCCACCAGCGGGGGCCGCGCTTCTGGAAACACCATATATTTT
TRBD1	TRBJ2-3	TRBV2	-	CASSETGQGFSGSYF	TGTGCCAGCAGTGAAACGGGACAGGGTTTCTCTGGGTCTTATTTT
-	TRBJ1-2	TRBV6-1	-	CASSEWTATNYGYTF	TGTGCCAGCAGTGAATGGACAGCGACGAACTATGGCTACACCTTC
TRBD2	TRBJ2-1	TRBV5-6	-	CASSLARGLADNEQFF	TGTGCCAGCAGCTTGGCCAGAGGACTAGCGGACAATGAGCAGTTCTTC
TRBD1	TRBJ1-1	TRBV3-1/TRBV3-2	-	CASSQDVNRGAEAFF	TGTGCCAGCAGCCAAGACGTAAACAGGGGAGCTGAAGCTTTCTTT
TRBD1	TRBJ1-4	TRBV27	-	CASSLKGAVEKLFF	TGTGCCAGCAGTTTAAAGGGGGCGGTTGAAAAACTGTTTTTT
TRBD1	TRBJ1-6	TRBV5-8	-	CASSYGTANSPLHF	TGTGCCAGCAGCTATGGGACAGCAAATTCACCCCTCCACTTT
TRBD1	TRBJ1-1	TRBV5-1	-	CASSLSGTGGSNTEAFF	TGCGCCAGCAGCTTGTCCGGGACAGGGGGGTCGAACACTGAAGCTTTCTTT
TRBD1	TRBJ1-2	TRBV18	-	CASSPPGQIDYGYTF	TGTGCCAGCTCACCACCGGGACAGATCGACTATGGCTACACCTTC
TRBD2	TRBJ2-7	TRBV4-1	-	CASSQEGGEGYEQYF	TGCGCCAGCAGCCAAGAGGGAGGGGAGGGGTACGAGCAGTACTTC
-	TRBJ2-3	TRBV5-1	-	CASSLGRLGDTQYF	TGCGCCAGCAGCTTGGGACGCCTCGGGGATACGCAGTATTTT
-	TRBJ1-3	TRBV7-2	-	CASSLDPGVANTIYF	TGTGCCAGCAGCTTAGATCCCGGGGTCGCAAACACCATATATTTT
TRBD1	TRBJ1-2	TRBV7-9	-	CASFANRGRRANYGYTF	TGTGCCAGCTTCGCGAACAGGGGTCGCAGAGCTAACTATGGCTACACCTTC
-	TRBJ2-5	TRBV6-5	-	CASRKPLGQGETQYF	TGTGCCAGCAGAAAACCTCTAGGGCAGGGTGAGACCCAGTACTTC
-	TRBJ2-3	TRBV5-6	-	CASSRDWGELAAADTQYF	TGTGCCAGCAGCAGGGACTGGGGGGAGCTAGCTGCAGCAGATACGCAGTATTTT